A selection of T cell receptor beta chains follows, all from one sample in a study of T cell responses to AZD1222 COVID-19 vaccine. Assay used: immunoSEQ multiplex PCR; TCRdb lists only in-frame clones, some missing. The repertoire includes under 130,000 clones, about 90% of them detected once, and about 4.8% sits in the top ten. Material: peripheral blood, obtained on day 0 of AZD1222 vaccination. The receptor source for this set is an adult in good health. Each CDR3 is given with its conserved first and last residue. Each record gives: V gene, clone size, J gene, D gene, CDR3 protein, CDR3 DNA. A D gene is named only where the DNA matches it firmly. Not every row has a clone size; where given, it reads once, few, many or a size class.

v_gene: TRBV20-1
abundance: few
j_gene: TRBJ2-5
d_gene: NA
CDR3aa: CSASPKETQYF
CDR3nt: TGCAGTGCTAGTCCCAAAGAGACCCAGTACTTC

v_gene: TRBV6-2/TRBV6-3
abundance: NA
j_gene: TRBJ1-1
d_gene: NA
CDR3aa: CASSPLDGNTEAFF
CDR3nt: TGTGCCAGCAGTCCCTTGGACGGGAACACTGAAGCTTTCTTT

v_gene: TRBV5-8
abundance: NA
j_gene: TRBJ1-1
d_gene: TRBD1
CDR3aa: CASEPMGQRNEAFF
CDR3nt: TGTGCCAGCGAACCTATGGGACAGAGAAATGAAGCTTTCTTT

v_gene: TRBV27
abundance: once
j_gene: TRBJ2-2
d_gene: NA
CDR3aa: CASTNTARITGGELFF
CDR3nt: TGTGCCAGCACCAACACCGCTAGGATTACGGGCGGGGAGCTGTTTTTT

v_gene: TRBV4-1
abundance: NA
j_gene: TRBJ2-3
d_gene: NA
CDR3aa: CASSQGVASTDTQYF
CDR3nt: TGCGCCAGCAGCCAAGGGGTTGCTAGCACAGATACGCAGTATTTT

v_gene: TRBV3-1/TRBV3-2
abundance: NA
j_gene: TRBJ1-2
d_gene: NA
CDR3aa: CASSQDLLAAGYTF
CDR3nt: TGTGCCAGCAGCCAAGATCTTTTGGCGGCTGGCTACACCTTC

v_gene: TRBV6-5
abundance: NA
j_gene: TRBJ2-5
d_gene: TRBD1
CDR3aa: CASSYSSGGETQYF
CDR3nt: TGTGCCAGCAGTTACTCGTCAGGGGGAGAGACCCAGTACTTC

v_gene: TRBV12-3/TRBV12-4
abundance: once
j_gene: TRBJ1-2
d_gene: NA
CDR3aa: CASRKIYGYTF
CDR3nt: TGTGCCAGCAGGAAAATCTATGGCTACACCTTC

v_gene: TRBV10-1
abundance: NA
j_gene: TRBJ1-2
d_gene: NA
CDR3aa: CASSECQGNGYTF
CDR3nt: TGCGCCAGCAGTGAGTGTCAGGGAAACGGCTACACCTTC

v_gene: TRBV4-1
abundance: NA
j_gene: TRBJ2-2
d_gene: NA
CDR3aa: CASSHSGHTGELFF
CDR3nt: TGCGCCAGCAGCCATTCAGGGCACACCGGGGAGCTGTTTTTT

v_gene: TRBV3-1/TRBV3-2
abundance: NA
j_gene: TRBJ2-5
d_gene: NA
CDR3aa: CASSQEDLGETQYF
CDR3nt: TGTGCCAGCAGCCAAGAAGACCTCGGGGAGACCCAGTACTTC

v_gene: TRBV10-3
abundance: NA
j_gene: TRBJ1-1
d_gene: NA
CDR3aa: CAISDRPNTEAFF
CDR3nt: TGTGCCATCAGCGACAGGCCAAACACTGAAGCTTTCTTT

v_gene: TRBV18
abundance: NA
j_gene: TRBJ2-7
d_gene: NA
CDR3aa: CASSPNSPVTGTGGQYF
CDR3nt: TGTGCCAGCTCACCAAACAGTCCGGTCACAGGGACGGGCGGGCAGTACTTC

v_gene: TRBV4-3
abundance: NA
j_gene: TRBJ1-2
d_gene: NA
CDR3aa: CASSQDRGQGYGYTF
CDR3nt: TGCGCCAGCAGCCAAGATCGAGGGCAGGGCTATGGCTACACCTTC